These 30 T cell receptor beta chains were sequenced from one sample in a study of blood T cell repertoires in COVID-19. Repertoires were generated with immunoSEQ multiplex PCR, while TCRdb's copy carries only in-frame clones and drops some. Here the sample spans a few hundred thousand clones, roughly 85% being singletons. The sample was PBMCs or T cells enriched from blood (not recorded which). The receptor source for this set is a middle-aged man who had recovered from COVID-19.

The CDR3: CASKGQRNTGELFF. CDR3 coding DNA: TGTGCCAGCAAGGGACAGAGGAACACCGGGGAGCTGTTTTTT. This sequence joins TRBV6-5 and TRBJ2-2; 7 nucleotides align to TRBD1. Looked up from germline, CDR1 is MNHEY and CDR2 is SVGAGI. V gave up 7 bases and J gave up 1 base; unmatched junction bases: 3. The CDR3 is 14 residues long.

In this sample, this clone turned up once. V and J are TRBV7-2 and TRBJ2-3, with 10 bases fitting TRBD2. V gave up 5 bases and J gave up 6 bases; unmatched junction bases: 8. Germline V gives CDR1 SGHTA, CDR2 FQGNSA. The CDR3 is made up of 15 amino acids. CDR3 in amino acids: CASSPPSGRADTQYF. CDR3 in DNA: TGTGCCAGCAGCCCACCTAGCGGGAGAGCCGATACGCAGTATTTT.

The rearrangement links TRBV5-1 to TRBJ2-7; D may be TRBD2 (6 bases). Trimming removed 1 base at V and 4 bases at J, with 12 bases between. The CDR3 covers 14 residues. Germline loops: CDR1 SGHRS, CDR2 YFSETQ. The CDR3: CASSLTGVIYEQYF. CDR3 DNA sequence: TGCGCCAGCAGCTTGACGGGAGTCATTTACGAGCAGTACTTC.

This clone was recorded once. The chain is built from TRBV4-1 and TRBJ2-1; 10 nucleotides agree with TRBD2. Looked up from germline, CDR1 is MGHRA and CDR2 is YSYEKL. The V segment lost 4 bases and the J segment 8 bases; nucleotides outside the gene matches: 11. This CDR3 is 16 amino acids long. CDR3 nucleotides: TGCGCCAGCAGCCCCCGAGGAACTAGCGGGATCCATGAGCAGTTCTTC. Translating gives CASSPRGTSGIHEQFF.

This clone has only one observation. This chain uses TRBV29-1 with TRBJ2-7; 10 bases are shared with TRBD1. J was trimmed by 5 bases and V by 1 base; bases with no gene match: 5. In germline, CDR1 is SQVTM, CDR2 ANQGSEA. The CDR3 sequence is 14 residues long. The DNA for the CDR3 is TGCAGCGTTGAAGCCGGACAGGGGGTCGACGAGCAGTACTTC. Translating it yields CSVEAGQGVDEQYF.

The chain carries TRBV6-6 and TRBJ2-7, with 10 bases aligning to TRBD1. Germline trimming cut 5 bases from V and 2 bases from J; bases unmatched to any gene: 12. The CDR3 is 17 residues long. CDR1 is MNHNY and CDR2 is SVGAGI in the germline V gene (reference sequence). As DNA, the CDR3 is TGTGCCAGCAGTCGAGGATGGGGGACAGGGGCGACCTACGAGCAGTACTTC. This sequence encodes CASSRGWGTGATYEQYF.

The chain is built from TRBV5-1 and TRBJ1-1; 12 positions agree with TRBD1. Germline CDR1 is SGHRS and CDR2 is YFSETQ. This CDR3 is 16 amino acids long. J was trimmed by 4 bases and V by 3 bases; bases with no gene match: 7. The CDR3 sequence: CASSSGTGGLVTEAFF. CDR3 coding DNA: TGCGCCAGCAGCTCCGGGACAGGGGGCTTGGTCACTGAAGCTTTCTTT.

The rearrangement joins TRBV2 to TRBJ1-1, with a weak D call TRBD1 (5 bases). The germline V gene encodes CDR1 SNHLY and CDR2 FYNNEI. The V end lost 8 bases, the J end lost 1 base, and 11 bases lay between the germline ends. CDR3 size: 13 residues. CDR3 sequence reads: CASDFQGNTEAFF. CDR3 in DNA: TGTGCCAGCGACTTCCAGGGGAACACTGAAGCTTTCTTT.

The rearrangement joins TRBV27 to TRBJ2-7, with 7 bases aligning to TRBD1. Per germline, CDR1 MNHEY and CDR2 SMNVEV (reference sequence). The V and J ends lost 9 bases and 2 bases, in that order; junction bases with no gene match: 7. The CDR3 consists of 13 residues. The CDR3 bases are TGTGCCAGACCCGACAGGGACGCCTACGAGCAGTACTTC. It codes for CARPDRDAYEQYF.

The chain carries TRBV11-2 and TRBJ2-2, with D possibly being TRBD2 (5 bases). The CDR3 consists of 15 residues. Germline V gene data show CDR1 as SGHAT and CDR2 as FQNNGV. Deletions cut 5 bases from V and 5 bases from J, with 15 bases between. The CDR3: CASSTGLGRTGELFF. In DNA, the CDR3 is TGTGCCAGCAGCACCGGACTGGGAAGAACCGGGGAGCTGTTTTTT. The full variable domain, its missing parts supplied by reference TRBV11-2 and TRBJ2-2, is EAGVAQSPRYKIIEKRQSVAFWCNPISGHATLYWYQQILGQGPKLLIQFQNNGVVDDSQLPKDRFSAERLKGVDSTLKIQPAKLEDSAVYLCASSTGLGRTGELFFGEGSRLTVL.

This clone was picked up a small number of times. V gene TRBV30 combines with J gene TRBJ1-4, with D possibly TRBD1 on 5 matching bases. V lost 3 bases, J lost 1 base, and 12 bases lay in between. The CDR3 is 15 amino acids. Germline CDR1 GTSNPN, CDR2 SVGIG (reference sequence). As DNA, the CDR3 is TGTGCCTGGAGCGGGACTTTAAAAACTAATGAAAAACTGTTTTTT. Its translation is CAWSGTLKTNEKLFF. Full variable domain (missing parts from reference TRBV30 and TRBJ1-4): SQTIHQWPATLVQPVGSPLSLECTVEGTSNPNLYWYRQAAGRGLQLLFYSVGIGQISSEVPQNLSASRPQDRQFILSSKKLLLSDSGFYLCAWSGTLKTNEKLFFGSGTQLSVL.

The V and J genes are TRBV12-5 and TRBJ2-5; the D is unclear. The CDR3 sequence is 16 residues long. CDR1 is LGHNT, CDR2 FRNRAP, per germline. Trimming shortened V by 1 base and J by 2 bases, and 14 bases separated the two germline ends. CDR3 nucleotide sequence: TGTGCTAGTGGTTTGGGGCTCCGCGGTCAACAAGAGACCCAGTACTTC. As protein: CASGLGLRGQQETQYF.

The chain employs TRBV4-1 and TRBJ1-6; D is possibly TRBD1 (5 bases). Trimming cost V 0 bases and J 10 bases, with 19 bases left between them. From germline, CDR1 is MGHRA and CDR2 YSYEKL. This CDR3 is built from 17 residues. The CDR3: CASSQEIRQGGNSPLHF. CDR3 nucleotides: TGCGCCAGCAGCCAAGAAATAAGGCAGGGAGGGAACTCACCCCTCCACTTT.

CDR3 DNA sequence: TGTGCCAGCAGCAGCCTAAGGACAGGGATCTATGGCTACACCTTC. The encoded protein is CASSSLRTGIYGYTF. This chain connects TRBV28 to TRBJ1-2; 8 bases align to TRBD1. Germline values: CDR1 MDHEN, CDR2 SYDVKM. This CDR3 spans 15 amino acids. Trimming cost V 6 bases and J 4 bases; bases outside gene matches: 10.

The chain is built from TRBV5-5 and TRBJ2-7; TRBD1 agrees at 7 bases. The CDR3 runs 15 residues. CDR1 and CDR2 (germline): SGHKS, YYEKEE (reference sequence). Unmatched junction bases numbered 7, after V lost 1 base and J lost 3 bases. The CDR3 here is CASSLTLTGVYEQYF. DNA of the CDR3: TGTGCCAGCAGCTTGACCTTAACAGGGGTCTACGAGCAGTACTTC. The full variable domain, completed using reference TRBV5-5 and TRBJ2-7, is DAGVTQSPTHLIKTRGQQVTLRCSPISGHKSVSWYQQVLGQGPQFIFQYYEKEERGRGNFPDRFSARQFPNYSSELNVNALLLGDSALYLCASSLTLTGVYEQYFGPGTRLTVT.

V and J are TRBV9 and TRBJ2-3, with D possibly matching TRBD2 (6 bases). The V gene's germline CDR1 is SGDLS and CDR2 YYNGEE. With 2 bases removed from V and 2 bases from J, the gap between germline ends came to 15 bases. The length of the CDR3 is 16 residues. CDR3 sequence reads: CASSVPMASATDTQYF. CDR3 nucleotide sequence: TGTGCCAGCAGCGTCCCTATGGCTAGCGCCACAGATACGCAGTATTTT.

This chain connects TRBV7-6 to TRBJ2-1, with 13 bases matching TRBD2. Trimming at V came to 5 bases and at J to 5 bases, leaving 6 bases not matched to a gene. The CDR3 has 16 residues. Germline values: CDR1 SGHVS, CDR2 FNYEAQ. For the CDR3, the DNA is TGTGCCAGCAGCCCCTTGGGACTAGCGGGAAACAATGAGCAGTTCTTC. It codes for CASSPLGLAGNNEQFF.

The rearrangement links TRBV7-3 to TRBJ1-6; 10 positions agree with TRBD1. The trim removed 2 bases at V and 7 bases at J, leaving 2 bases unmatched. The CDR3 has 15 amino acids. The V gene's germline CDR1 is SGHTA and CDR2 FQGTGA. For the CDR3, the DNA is TGTGCCAGCAGCTTATTGGGACAGGGGAATTCACCCCTCCACTTT. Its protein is CASSLLGQGNSPLHF.

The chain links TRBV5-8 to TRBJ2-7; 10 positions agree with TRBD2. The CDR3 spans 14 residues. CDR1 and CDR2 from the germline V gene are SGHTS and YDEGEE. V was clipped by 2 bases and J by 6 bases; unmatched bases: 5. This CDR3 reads CASSLSGRASEQYF. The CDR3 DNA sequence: TGTGCCAGCAGCTTAAGCGGGAGGGCTAGCGAGCAGTACTTC. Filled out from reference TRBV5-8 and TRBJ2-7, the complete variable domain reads EAGVTQSPTHLIKTRGQQATLRCSPISGHTSVYWYQQALGLGLQFLLWYDEGEERNRGNFPPRFSGRQFPNYSSELNVNALELEDSALYLCASSLSGRASEQYFGPGTRLTVT.

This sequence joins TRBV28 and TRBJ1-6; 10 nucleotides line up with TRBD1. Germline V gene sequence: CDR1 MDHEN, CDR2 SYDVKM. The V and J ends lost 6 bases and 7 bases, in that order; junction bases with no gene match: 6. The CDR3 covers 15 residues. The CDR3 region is CASRKPGQGNSPLHF. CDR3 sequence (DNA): TGTGCCAGCAGAAAACCGGGACAGGGGAATTCACCCCTCCACTTT.

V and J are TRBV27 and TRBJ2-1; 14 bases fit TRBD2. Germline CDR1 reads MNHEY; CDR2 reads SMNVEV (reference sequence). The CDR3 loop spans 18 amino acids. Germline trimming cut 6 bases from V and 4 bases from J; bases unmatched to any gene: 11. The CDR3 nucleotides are TGTGCCAGCAGCCCTGCCGGGACTAGCGGGAGATGGTACAATGAGCAGTTCTTC. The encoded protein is CASSPAGTSGRWYNEQFF.

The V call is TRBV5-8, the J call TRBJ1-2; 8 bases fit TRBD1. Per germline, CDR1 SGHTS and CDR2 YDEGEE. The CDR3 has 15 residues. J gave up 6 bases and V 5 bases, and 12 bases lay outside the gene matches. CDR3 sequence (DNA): TGTGCCAGCAGTCCTCAGGGGGCGCGGAGGGATGGCTACACCTTC. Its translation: CASSPQGARRDGYTF.

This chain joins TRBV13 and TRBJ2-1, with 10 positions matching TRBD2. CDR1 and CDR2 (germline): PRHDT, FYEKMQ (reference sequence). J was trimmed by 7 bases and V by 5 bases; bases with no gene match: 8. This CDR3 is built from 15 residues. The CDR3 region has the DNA TGTGCCAGCAGCCCCAGCGGGAGGGCCACTAATGAGCAGTTCTTC. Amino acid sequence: CASSPSGRATNEQFF.

The CDR3: CAISGAGVEQYF. The CDR3 coding sequence is TGTGCCATCAGTGGAGCGGGAGTTGAGCAGTACTTC. The chain joins TRBV10-3 to TRBJ2-7, with TRBD2 matching over 8 bases. J gave up 7 bases and V 4 bases, and 3 bases lay outside the gene matches. This CDR3 spans 12 amino acids. CDR1 is ENHRY and CDR2 is SYGVKD in the germline V gene.

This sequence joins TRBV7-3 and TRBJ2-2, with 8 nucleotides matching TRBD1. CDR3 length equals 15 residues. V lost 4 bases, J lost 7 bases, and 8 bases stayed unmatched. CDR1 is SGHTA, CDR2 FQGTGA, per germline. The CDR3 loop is CASSSPDRDNGELFF. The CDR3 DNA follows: TGTGCCAGCAGCTCCCCGGACAGGGATAACGGGGAGCTGTTTTTT.

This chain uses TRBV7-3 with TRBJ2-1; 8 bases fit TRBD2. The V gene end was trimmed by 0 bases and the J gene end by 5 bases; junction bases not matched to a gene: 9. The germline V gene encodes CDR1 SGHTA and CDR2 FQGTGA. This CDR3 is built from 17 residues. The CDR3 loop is CASSLTAGTRPNNEQFF. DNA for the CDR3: TGTGCCAGCAGCTTAACGGCCGGGACTAGGCCTAACAATGAGCAGTTCTTC. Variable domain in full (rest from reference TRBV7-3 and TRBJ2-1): GAGVSQTPSNKVTEKGKYVELRCDPISGHTALYWYRQSLGQGPEFLIYFQGTGAADDSGLPNDRFFAVRPEGSVSTLKIQRTERGDSAVYLCASSLTAGTRPNNEQFFGPGTRLTVL.

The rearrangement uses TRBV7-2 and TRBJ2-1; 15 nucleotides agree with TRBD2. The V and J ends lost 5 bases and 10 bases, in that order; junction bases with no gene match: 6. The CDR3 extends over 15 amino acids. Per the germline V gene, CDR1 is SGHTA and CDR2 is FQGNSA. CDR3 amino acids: CASSPGTSGRREQFF. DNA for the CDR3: TGTGCCAGCAGCCCCGGGACTAGCGGGAGGCGCGAGCAGTTCTTC.

The CDR3 DNA sequence: TGCGCCAGCAGCCAAGATAGAGGAGGGCACCGACCCTACGAGCAGTACTTC. This encodes CASSQDRGGHRPYEQYF. V is TRBV4-3 and J is TRBJ2-7, with a possible D match to TRBD2 (6 bases). Germline V lookup: CDR1 LGHNA, CDR2 YSLEER. V dropped 0 bases and J dropped 2 bases, with 17 bases sitting between them. The CDR3 is 17 amino acids.

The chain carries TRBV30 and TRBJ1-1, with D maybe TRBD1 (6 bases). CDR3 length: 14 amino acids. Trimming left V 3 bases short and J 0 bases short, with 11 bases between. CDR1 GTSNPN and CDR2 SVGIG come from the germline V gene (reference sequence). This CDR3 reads CAWRLRGMNTEAFF. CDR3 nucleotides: TGTGCCTGGAGACTCAGGGGAATGAACACTGAAGCTTTCTTT.

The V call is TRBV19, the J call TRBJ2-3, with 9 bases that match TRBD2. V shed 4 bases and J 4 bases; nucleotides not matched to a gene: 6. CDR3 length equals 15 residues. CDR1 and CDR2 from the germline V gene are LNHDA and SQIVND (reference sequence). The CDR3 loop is CASSKLSGSSDTQYF. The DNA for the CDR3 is TGTGCCAGTAGTAAACTTAGCGGGAGCTCAGATACGCAGTATTTT. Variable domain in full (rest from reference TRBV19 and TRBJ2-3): DGGITQSPKYLFRKEGQNVTLSCEQNLNHDAMYWYRQDPGQGLRLIYYSQIVNDFQKGDIAEGYSVSREKKESFPLTVTSAQKNPTAFYLCASSKLSGSSDTQYFGPGTRLTVL.